Each of the 30 T cell receptor beta chains below was sequenced from the same sample in a study of blood T cells in healthy people across ages. For the second PCR, which ran for 7 to 11 cycles, a sample-barcoded 5' primer and a J-beta primer mix were used. TCRdb processed the 5' RACE reads anew with MiXCR; each CDR3 protein has one entry. The sample shows around 1,000,000 distinct CDR3 sequences, 20% to 25% of them seen only once. The same sample was also studied in work on T cells of mothers and their children.

Sequenced: blood. Receptors originate from a girl under 10 years old in good health.

This clonotype appeared a few times. The chain couples TRBV10-3 to TRBJ2-7, with D possibly being TRBD2 (6 bases). Per germline, CDR1 ENHRY and CDR2 SYGVKD. The CDR3 has 12 amino acids. The germline V and J ends were trimmed by 11 bases and 4 bases, with 15 bases remaining between them. CDR3 DNA sequence: TGTGCCGGCGGGACGGGCACTTACGAGCAGTACTTC. It is translated as CAGGTGTYEQYF.

This clonotype was observed a few times. This chain uses TRBV29-1 with TRBJ2-2; the match to TRBD1 covers 8 bases. The V and J ends lost 6 bases and 4 bases, in that order; junction bases with no gene match: 10. Germline V gene data show CDR1 as SQVTM and CDR2 as ANQGSEA. This CDR3 contains 15 residues. CDR3 protein: CSVDRTGLGTGELFF. The DNA for the CDR3 is TGCAGCGTAGACCGGACAGGGCTTGGCACCGGGGAGCTGTTTTTT.

This clonotype was recorded a few times. The genes are TRBV6-2 or TRBV6-3 and TRBJ1-3; no clear D. V lost 2 bases and J lost 0, with 8 bases in between. This CDR3 is built from 15 residues. From germline, CDR1 is MNHEY and CDR2 SVGEGT. The CDR3 protein is CASSYGSISGNTIYF. The CDR3 nucleotides are TGTGCCAGCAGTTACGGGAGTATCTCTGGAAACACCATATATTTT.

In its sample, this clonotype was seen a few times. The rearrangement joins TRBV27 to TRBJ2-3; D gene uncertain. Germline lookup yields CDR1 MNHEY and CDR2 SMNVEV (reference sequence). Trimming took 3 bases from V and 6 from J, leaving 10 bases between them. The length of the CDR3 is 13 residues. The CDR3 DNA sequence: TGTGCCAGCAGTTTTTCCATAGGGGATACGCAGTATTTT. This codes for CASSFSIGDTQYF.

This clonotype was detected only a few times. V and J are TRBV7-9 and TRBJ2-5, with 9 bases fitting TRBD2. The CDR3 is 13 residues long. With 10 bases clipped from V and 5 bases from J, the junction kept 8 bases outside the gene matches. Looked up from germline, CDR1 is SEHNR and CDR2 is FQNEAQ (reference sequence). The CDR3 region is CATSGGGAETQYF. For the CDR3, the DNA is TGTGCCACCTCAGGCGGGGGGGCTGAGACCCAGTACTTC.

This sequence joins TRBV14 and TRBJ1-2; D is unclear. The CDR3 extends over 12 amino acids. Germline lookup yields CDR1 SGHDN and CDR2 FVKESK. With 4 bases removed from V and 6 bases from J, the gap between germline ends came to 9 bases. The CDR3 is CASSRIADGYTF. The CDR3 region has the DNA TGTGCCAGCAGCCGAATCGCGGATGGCTACACCTTC.

This clonotype was observed a handful of times. The gene calls are TRBV4-2 and TRBJ2-3; the match to TRBD2 covers 12 bases. J gave up 4 bases and V 2 bases, and 4 bases lay outside the gene matches. Germline values: CDR1 LGHNA, CDR2 YNFKEQ. CDR3 length: 16 amino acids. CDR3 region: CASSQWTSGVADTQYF. DNA of the CDR3: TGTGCCAGCAGCCAATGGACTAGCGGGGTCGCAGATACGCAGTATTTT.

V is TRBV29-1 and J is TRBJ1-5; D is undetermined. The V gene lost 7 bases and the J gene lost 0 bases, with 13 bases spanning the gap. CDR1 and CDR2 from the germline V gene are SQVTM and ANQGSEA. The CDR3 consists of 14 residues. CDR3 sequence: CSARSGYSNQPQHF. In DNA, the CDR3 is TGCAGCGCCCGATCTGGGTATAGCAATCAGCCCCAGCATTTT.

This clonotype was detected only a few times. The chain has TRBV9 and TRBJ2-1, with TRBD1 identical over 8 bases. The germline V gene has CDR1 SGDLS and CDR2 YYNGEE. The junction had 14 bases not matched to a gene; V was cut back by 4 bases and J by 8 bases. This CDR3 is built from 16 residues. CDR3 nucleotides: TGTGCCAGCAGCCTACACACAGGGGGGACTGCGGATGAGCAGTTCTTC. The encoded protein is CASSLHTGGTADEQFF.

This clonotype was seen just once. The chain links TRBV28 to TRBJ2-5; 8 bases fit TRBD2. This CDR3 has 16 residues. V was pared by 9 bases and J by 4 bases, with 16 bases of the junction left unmatched. CDR1 is MDHEN and CDR2 is SYDVKM in the germline V gene. The CDR3 reads CASEPGWREVGETQYF. CDR3 nucleotide sequence: TGTGCCAGTGAGCCCGGGTGGCGGGAGGTAGGAGAGACCCAGTACTTC.

The V and J genes are TRBV20-1 and TRBJ2-1; TRBD2 matches 10 bases. TRBJ2-7 explains the end of the DNA better; the J call may be wrong. The CDR3 length is 15 residues. Germline V CDR1 and CDR2: DFQATT, SNEGSKA (reference sequence). CDR3 sequence reads: CSADCSGGASYEQYF. The CDR3 DNA reads TGCAGTGCTGATTGCAGCGGGGGGGCCTCCTACGAGCAGTACTTC.

This clonotype was counted only a few times. CDR3 sequence: CSVEDYGQVMNTEAFF. Written as DNA, the CDR3 is TGCAGCGTTGAAGATTATGGACAGGTGATGAACACTGAAGCTTTCTTT. J is TRBJ1-1 and V is TRBV29-1; 7 bases fit TRBD1. Germline V lookup: CDR1 SQVTM, CDR2 ANQGSEA. This CDR3 is 16 amino acids long. V shed 0 bases and J 0 bases; nucleotides not matched to a gene: 7.

As concerns this clonotype: At one end the junction does not follow the germline gene, possibly because of a read error. The J gene is TRBJ2-5, the V gene TRBV5-5, with 10 bases matching TRBD2. Germline-derived CDR1 and CDR2 are SGHKS and YYEKEE (reference sequence). This CDR3 region has 14 residues. The CDR3 sequence is CASSLGLAGAEQCF. As DNA, the CDR3 is TGTGCCAGCAGCTTGGGGCTAGCGGGGGCTGAGCAGTGCTTC.

Details on this clonotype: Sequence at one end of the junction differs from germline and may be a read error. The genes are TRBV5-1 and TRBJ2-5; unclear D gene. CDR1 is SGHRS and CDR2 is YFSETQ in the germline V gene. This CDR3 comprises 14 residues. CDR3 amino acids: CANSLNANQETQYF. The DNA for the CDR3 is TGCGCCAACAGCTTGAACGCTAACCAAGAGACCCAGTACTTC.

This clonotype was seen a few times. This chain connects TRBV7-9 to TRBJ2-5; 9 bases agree with TRBD2. The germline CDR1 and CDR2 sequences are SEHNR and FQNEAQ (reference sequence). V lost 2 bases and J lost 5; bases outside the gene matches: 18. There are 19 residues in the CDR3. In DNA form, the CDR3 reads TGTGCCAGCAGCTTAATTTCGGTAGCGGGAGAGTCTGCGTGGGAGACCCAGTACTTC. This gives the protein CASSLISVAGESAWETQYF.

Here the CDR3 reads CSASIRTEAFF. DNA for the CDR3: TGCAGTGCTAGTATCAGGACTGAAGCTTTCTTT. The J gene is TRBJ1-1, the V gene TRBV20-1, with D unclear. Between the trimmed V and J ends, which lost 3 bases and 5 bases, there was a span of 7 bases. Germline CDR1 DFQATT, CDR2 SNEGSKA (reference sequence). This CDR3 has 11 residues.

Comment on this clonotype: At one of its ends the junction is not consistent with the germline gene, which may arise from a read error. This chain uses TRBV7-9 with TRBJ2-2, with 10 bases identical to TRBD2. The CDR3 loop spans 18 amino acids. The germline V gene has CDR1 SEHNR and CDR2 FQNEAQ (reference sequence). The CDR3 DNA sequence: TGTGCCAGCAGCTACCCCCAAGGAGCGGGGGGGCCCACCGGGGGGCTGTTTTTT. Protein product: CASSYPQGAGGPTGGLFF. Variable domain in full (rest from reference TRBV7-9 and TRBJ2-2): DTGVSQNPRHKITKRGQNVTFRCDPISEHNRLYWYRQTLGQGPEFLTYFQNEAQLEKSRLLSDRFSAERPKGSFSTLEIQRTEQGDSAMYLCASSYPQGAGGPTGGLFFGEGSRLTVL.

The genes are TRBV4-3 and TRBJ1-3; a weak D match, TRBD1 (5 bases). The V gene's germline CDR1 is LGHNA and CDR2 YSLEER. The V end lost 1 base, the J end lost 2 bases, and 12 bases lay between the germline ends. This CDR3 contains 16 residues. CDR3 region: CASSQVSGTAGNTIYF. The CDR3 nucleotides are TGCGCCAGCAGCCAAGTGTCCGGGACGGCTGGAAACACCATATATTTT.

This clonotype was seen more than once but under ten times. One junction end disagrees with the germline gene, perhaps due to a read error. V and J are TRBV20-1 and TRBJ2-5, with TRBD2 matching 10 bases. CDR1 is DFQATT, CDR2 SNEGSKA, per germline (reference sequence). The CDR3 is made up of 16 amino acids. The CDR3 spells CSALHILAGKQETQYF. The CDR3 region has the DNA TGCAGTGCTCTTCATATACTAGCGGGGAAGCAAGAGACTCAGTACTTC.

This clonotype was counted between two and nine times. J is TRBJ2-5 and V is TRBV5-6; TRBD2 matches at 8 bases. After removal of 4 bases from V and 2 bases from J, the junction contained 7 bases not matched to a gene. Germline V gene sequence: CDR1 SGHDT, CDR2 YYEEEE. The CDR3 length is 15 residues. The CDR3 nucleotides are TGTGCCAGCAGCATCCTAGCGGGCAAGCAAGAGACCCAGTACTTC. Translated, it gives CASSILAGKQETQYF. Filled out from reference TRBV5-6 and TRBJ2-5, the complete variable domain reads DAGVTQSPTHLIKTRGQQVTLRCSPKSGHDTVSWYQQALGQGPQFIFQYYEEEERQRGNFPDRFSGHQFPNYSSELNVNALLLGDSALYLCASSILAGKQETQYFGPGTRLLVL.

In this sample, this clonotype turned up many times. The chain links TRBV6-2 or TRBV6-3 to TRBJ2-1; TRBD2 might be the D (6 bases). There are 12 residues in the CDR3. The V gene's germline CDR1 is MNHEY and CDR2 SVGEGT. The V gene lost 0 bases and the J gene lost 10 bases, with 7 bases spanning the gap. CDR3 sequence reads: CASSYSEGEQFF. CDR3 bases: TGTGCCAGCAGTTACTCGGAGGGGGAGCAGTTCTTC.

This clonotype showed up just a few times. This chain joins TRBV3-1 and TRBJ2-4; D may be TRBD2 (5 bases). V lost 4 bases and J lost 6, with 16 bases in between. Germline CDR1 reads LGHDT; CDR2 reads YNNKEL (reference sequence). CDR3 length: 15 amino acids. CDR3: CASSPLRVGGNIQYF. CDR3 nucleotides: TGTGCCAGCAGCCCCCTAAGAGTCGGAGGAAACATTCAGTACTTC.

About this clonotype itself: This CDR3 fails to terminate in the conserved phenylalanine or tryptophan, so it likely reflects a read error. The chain carries TRBV7-2 and TRBJ2-5; D is tentatively TRBD1 or TRBD2 (5 bases each). The CDR3 runs to 13 residues. Trimming left V 0 bases short and J 11 bases short, with 13 bases between. Germline CDR1 and CDR2: SGHTA and FQGNSA. The DNA for the CDR3 is TGTGCCAGCAGCTTAGCGGGAGTAGGGGAGCAGTACGTC. Protein: CASSLAGVGEQYV.

The chain has TRBV6-7 and TRBJ2-3; 7 bases align to TRBD2. TRBV6-7 is classed as an ORF, of uncertain function. V was clipped by 10 bases and J by 2 bases; unmatched bases: 12. The CDR3 is made up of 15 amino acids. For the CDR3, the DNA is TGTGCCACCTTAATCCCTAGCGGAGACACAGATACGCAGTATTTT. Protein product: CATLIPSGDTDTQYF.

This chain connects TRBV28 to TRBJ1-4; D gene uncertain. V lost 7 bases, J lost 8 bases, and 11 bases lay in between. CDR3 length equals 12 residues. Germline V gene sequence: CDR1 MDHEN, CDR2 SYDVKM. Here the CDR3 DNA reads TGTGCCAGCACGCAGGTGGACGAAAAACTGTTTTTT. Protein: CASTQVDEKLFF.

The chain uses TRBV3-1 and TRBJ2-5, with 8 nucleotides matching TRBD1. The J call could be wrong; TRBJ2-7 is a better fit for the DNA end. This CDR3 contains 17 residues. CDR1 is LGHDT and CDR2 is YNNKEL in the germline V gene (reference sequence). The DNA for the CDR3 is TGTGCCAGCAGCCAAGATGGGGCAGGGGGCGCTAACTACGAGCAGTACTTC. Encoded protein: CASSQDGAGGANYEQYF.

This clonotype was observed a handful of times. The rearrangement joins TRBV20-1 to TRBJ2-7, with D possibly TRBD2 on 5 matching bases. The germline V gene has CDR1 DFQATT and CDR2 SNEGSKA (reference sequence). The CDR3 length is 13 residues. Trimming removed 3 bases at V and 6 bases at J, with 15 bases between. This CDR3 reads CSASAIPGGEQYF. The CDR3 DNA sequence: TGCAGTGCTAGTGCTATCCCTGGAGGCGAGCAGTACTTC.

The chain is built from TRBV4-1 and TRBJ2-5; 11 positions match TRBD2. Per germline, CDR1 MGHRA and CDR2 YSYEKL. The CDR3 loop spans 15 amino acids. Trimming at V came to 1 base and at J to 5 bases, leaving 3 bases not matched to a gene. This CDR3 is CASSQVASGGETQYF. The CDR3 region has the DNA TGCGCCAGCAGCCAAGTAGCTAGCGGGGGGGAGACCCAGTACTTC.

This clonotype was counted only a few times. The V call is TRBV5-1, the J call TRBJ2-5, with TRBD2 matching over 10 bases. The CDR3 is 14 amino acids. Germline V gene sequence: CDR1 SGHRS, CDR2 YFSETQ. V was pared by 7 bases and J by 5 bases, with 8 bases of the junction left unmatched. CDR3 protein: CASQAGGPGETQYF. DNA of the CDR3: TGCGCCAGCCAAGCGGGAGGGCCGGGGGAGACCCAGTACTTC.

This clonotype was seen only a few times. V gene TRBV11-1 combines with J gene TRBJ1-1, with D possibly matching TRBD1 (5 bases). Trimming left V 5 bases short and J 3 bases short, with 16 bases between. Germline CDR1 and CDR2: SGHAT and FQDESV (reference sequence). The CDR3 runs 15 residues. The CDR3 loop is CASSRHPGQDTEAFF. The CDR3 region has the DNA TGTGCCAGCAGCCGACATCCAGGGCAAGACACTGAAGCTTTCTTT. The variable domain in full, with the rest retrieved from reference TRBV11-1 and TRBJ1-1, is EAEVAQSPRYKITEKSQAVAFWCDPISGHATLYWYRQILGQGPELLVQFQDESVVDDSQLPKDRFSAERLKGVDSTLKIQPAELGDSAMYLCASSRHPGQDTEAFFGQGTRLTVV.